This T cell receptor beta chain derives from a study of blood T cell repertoires in COVID-19. As for the study in general: The United States, Italy and Spain supplied acute and convalescent COVID-19 samples. T cells, B-cell-depleted T cells, or PBMCs supplied cDNA or gDNA.

Original processing notes: Estimation of nucleated cell counts relied on the amplification of reference gene primers. TCRdb keeps only in-frame clones here, not all; method: immunoSEQ multiplex PCR. V and J calls and clone size come straight from that table; D and trimming were deduced from the DNA. The profile shows fewer than 150,000 clones, roughly 80% of them singletons. CDR3 size: 14 residues. The germline gives CDR1 LNHDA, CDR2 SQIVND (reference sequence). Trimming removed 4 bases at V and 2 bases at J, with 11 bases between. The sequenced sample was peripheral blood. The receptor comes from a man aged 70 or older with acute or convalescent COVID-19. The chain couples TRBV19 to TRBJ1-1, with a possible D match to TRBD1 (6 bases). DNA for the CDR3: TGTGCCAGTAGTACAGGACAGATAAACACTGAAGCTTTCTTT. It codes for CASSTGQINTEAFF.